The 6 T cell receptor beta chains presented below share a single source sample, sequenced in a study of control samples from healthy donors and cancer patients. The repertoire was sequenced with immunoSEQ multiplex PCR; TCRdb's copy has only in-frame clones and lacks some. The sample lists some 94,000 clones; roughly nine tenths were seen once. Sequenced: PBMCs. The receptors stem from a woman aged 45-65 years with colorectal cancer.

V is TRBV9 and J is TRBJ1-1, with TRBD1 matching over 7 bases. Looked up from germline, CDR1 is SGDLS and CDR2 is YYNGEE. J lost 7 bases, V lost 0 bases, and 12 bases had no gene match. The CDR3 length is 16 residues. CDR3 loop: CASSVGFAQGVSEAFF. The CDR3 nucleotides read TGTGCCAGCAGCGTAGGTTTCGCGCAGGGGGTGAGTGAAGCTTTCTTT. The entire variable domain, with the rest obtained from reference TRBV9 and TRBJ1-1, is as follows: DSGVTQTPKHLITATGQRVTLRCSPRSGDLSVYWYQQSLDQGLQFLIQYYNGEERAKGNILERFSAQQFPDLHSELNLSSLELGDSALYFCASSVGFAQGVSEAFFGQGTRLTVV.

CDR3 sequence: CASSSRDRGLGANVLTF. DNA for the CDR3: TGTGCCAGCAGCTCCCGGGACAGGGGGCTCGGGGCCAACGTCCTGACTTTC. V usage is TRBV7-2 and J usage is TRBJ2-6; 12 bases line up with TRBD1. In germline, CDR1 is SGHTA, CDR2 FQGNSA. The CDR3 spans 17 residues. V gave up 4 bases and J gave up 4 bases; unmatched junction bases: 5.

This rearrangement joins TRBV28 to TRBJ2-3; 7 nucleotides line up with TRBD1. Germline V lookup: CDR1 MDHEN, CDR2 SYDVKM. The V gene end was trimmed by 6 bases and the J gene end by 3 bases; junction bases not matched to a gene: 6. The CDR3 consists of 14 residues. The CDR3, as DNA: TGTGCCAGCAGCCTACAGGGGCAAACAGATACGCAGTATTTT. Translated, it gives CASSLQGQTDTQYF.

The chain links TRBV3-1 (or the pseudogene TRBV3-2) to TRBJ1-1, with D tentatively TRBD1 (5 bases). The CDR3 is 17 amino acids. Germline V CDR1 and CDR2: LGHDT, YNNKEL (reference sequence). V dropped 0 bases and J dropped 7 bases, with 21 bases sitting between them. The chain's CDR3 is CASSQDLGGAGGVEAFF. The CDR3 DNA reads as TGTGCCAGCAGCCAAGATCTTGGAGGGGCAGGTGGAGTTGAAGCTTTCTTT.

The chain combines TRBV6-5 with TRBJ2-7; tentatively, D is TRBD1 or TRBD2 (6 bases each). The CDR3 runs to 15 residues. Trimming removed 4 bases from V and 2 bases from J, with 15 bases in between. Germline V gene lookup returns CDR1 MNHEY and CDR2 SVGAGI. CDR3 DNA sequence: TGTGCCAGCAGTTTGGGGGGCAGGGGAACCTACGAGCAGTACGTC. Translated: CASSLGGRGTYEQYV.

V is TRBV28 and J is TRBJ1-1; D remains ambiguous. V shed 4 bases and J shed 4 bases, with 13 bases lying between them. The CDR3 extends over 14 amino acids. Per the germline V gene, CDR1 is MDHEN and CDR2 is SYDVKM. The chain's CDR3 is CASSSGPRGTEAFF. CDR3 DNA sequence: TGTGCCAGCAGTTCGGGCCCTCGCGGCACTGAAGCTTTCTTT. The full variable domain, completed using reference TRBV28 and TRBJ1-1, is DVKVTQSSRYLVKRTGEKVFLECVQDMDHENMFWYRQDPGLGLRLIYFSYDVKMKEKGDIPEGYSVSREKKERFSLILESASTNQTSMYLCASSSGPRGTEAFFGQGTRLTVV.